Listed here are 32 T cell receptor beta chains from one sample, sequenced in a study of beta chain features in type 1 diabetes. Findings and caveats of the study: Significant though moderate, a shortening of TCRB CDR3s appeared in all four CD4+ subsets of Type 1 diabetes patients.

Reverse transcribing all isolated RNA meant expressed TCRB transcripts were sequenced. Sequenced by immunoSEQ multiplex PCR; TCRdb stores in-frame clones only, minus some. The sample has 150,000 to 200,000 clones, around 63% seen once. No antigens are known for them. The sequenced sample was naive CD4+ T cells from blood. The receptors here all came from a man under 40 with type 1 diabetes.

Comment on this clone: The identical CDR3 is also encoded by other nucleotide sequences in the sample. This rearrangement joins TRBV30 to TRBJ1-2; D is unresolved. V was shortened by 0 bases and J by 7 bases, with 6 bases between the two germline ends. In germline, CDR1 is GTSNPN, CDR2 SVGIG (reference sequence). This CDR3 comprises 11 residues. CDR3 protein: CAWSVGGGYTF. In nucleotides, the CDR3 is TGTGCCTGGAGTGTAGGCGGTGGCTACACCTTC. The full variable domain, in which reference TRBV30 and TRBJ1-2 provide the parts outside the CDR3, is SQTIHQWPATLVQPVGSPLSLECTVEGTSNPNLYWYRQAAGRGLQLLFYSVGIGQISSEVPQNLSASRPQDRQFILSSKKLLLSDSGFYLCAWSVGGGYTFGSGTRLTVV.

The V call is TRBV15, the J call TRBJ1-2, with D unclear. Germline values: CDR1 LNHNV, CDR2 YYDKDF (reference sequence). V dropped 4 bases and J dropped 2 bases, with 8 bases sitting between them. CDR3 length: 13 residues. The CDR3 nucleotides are TGTGCCACCAGCACGGTCTCCAACTATGGCTACACCTTC. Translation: CATSTVSNYGYTF.

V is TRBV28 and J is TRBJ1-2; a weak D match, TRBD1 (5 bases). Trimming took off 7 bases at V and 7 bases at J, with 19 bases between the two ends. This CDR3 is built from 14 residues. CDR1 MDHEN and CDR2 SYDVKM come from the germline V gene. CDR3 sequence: CASTRGGTRGGYTF. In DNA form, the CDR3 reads TGTGCCAGCACTAGGGGAGGCACCAGAGGTGGCTACACCTTC.

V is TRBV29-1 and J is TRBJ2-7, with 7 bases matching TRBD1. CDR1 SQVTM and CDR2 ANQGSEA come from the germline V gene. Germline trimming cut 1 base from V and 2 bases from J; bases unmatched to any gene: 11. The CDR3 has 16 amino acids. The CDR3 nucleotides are TGCAGCGTTGAAGGTTTTCAAGGGGGCGATACCTACGAGCAGTACTTC. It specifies CSVEGFQGGDTYEQYF.

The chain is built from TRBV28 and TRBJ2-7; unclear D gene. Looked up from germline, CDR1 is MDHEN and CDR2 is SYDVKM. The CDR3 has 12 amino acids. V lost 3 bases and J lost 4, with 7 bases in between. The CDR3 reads CASSFVGYEQYF. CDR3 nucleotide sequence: TGTGCCAGCAGTTTCGTGGGATACGAGCAGTACTTC. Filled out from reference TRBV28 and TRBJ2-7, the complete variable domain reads DVKVTQSSRYLVKRTGEKVFLECVQDMDHENMFWYRQDPGLGLRLIYFSYDVKMKEKGDIPEGYSVSREKKERFSLILESASTNQTSMYLCASSFVGYEQYFGPGTRLTVT.

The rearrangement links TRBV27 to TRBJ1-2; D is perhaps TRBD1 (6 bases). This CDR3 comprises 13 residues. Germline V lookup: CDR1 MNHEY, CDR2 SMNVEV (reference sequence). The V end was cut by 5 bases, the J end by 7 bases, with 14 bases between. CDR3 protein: CASSPSDRSGYTF. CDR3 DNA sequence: TGTGCCAGCAGTCCATCGGACAGATCTGGCTACACCTTC.

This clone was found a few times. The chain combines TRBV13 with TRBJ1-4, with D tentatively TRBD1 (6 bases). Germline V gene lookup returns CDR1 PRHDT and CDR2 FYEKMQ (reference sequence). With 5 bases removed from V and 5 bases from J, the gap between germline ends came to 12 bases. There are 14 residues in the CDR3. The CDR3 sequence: CASSPGQPNEKLFF. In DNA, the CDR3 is TGTGCCAGCAGCCCAGGACAGCCGAATGAAAAACTGTTTTTT.

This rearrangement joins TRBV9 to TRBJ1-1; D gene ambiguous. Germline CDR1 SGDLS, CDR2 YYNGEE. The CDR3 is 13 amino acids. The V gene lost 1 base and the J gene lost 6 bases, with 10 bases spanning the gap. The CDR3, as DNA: TGTGCCAGCAGCGTATCCACTCAGCCTGAAGCTTTCTTT. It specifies CASSVSTQPEAFF. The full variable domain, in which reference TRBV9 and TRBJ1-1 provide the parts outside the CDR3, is DSGVTQTPKHLITATGQRVTLRCSPRSGDLSVYWYQQSLDQGLQFLIQYYNGEERAKGNILERFSAQQFPDLHSELNLSSLELGDSALYFCASSVSTQPEAFFGQGTRLTVV.

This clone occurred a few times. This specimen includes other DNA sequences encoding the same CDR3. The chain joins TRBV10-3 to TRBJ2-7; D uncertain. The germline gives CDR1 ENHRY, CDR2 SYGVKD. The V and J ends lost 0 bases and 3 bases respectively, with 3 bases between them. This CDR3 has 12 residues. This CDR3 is CAISESSYEQYF. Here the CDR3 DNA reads TGTGCCATCAGTGAGTCGAGCTACGAGCAGTACTTC.

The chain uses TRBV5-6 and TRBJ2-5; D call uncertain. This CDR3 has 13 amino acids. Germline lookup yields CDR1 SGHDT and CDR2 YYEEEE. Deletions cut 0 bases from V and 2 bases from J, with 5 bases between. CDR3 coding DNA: TGTGCCAGCAGCTTGGTGGGACAAGAGACCCAGTACTTC. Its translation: CASSLVGQETQYF.

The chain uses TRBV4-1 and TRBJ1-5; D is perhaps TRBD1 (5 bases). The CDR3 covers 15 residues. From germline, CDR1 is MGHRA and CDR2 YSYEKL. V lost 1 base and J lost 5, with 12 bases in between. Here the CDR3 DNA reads TGCGCCAGCAGCCAAGGAGGAGGGGTTGATCAGCCCCAGCATTTT. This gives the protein CASSQGGGVDQPQHF.

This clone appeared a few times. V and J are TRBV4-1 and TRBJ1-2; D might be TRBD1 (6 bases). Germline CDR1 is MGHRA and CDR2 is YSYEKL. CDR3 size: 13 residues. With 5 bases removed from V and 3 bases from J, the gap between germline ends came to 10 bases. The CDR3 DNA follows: TGCGCCAGCAGCGTGACAGGAGACTATGGCTACACCTTC. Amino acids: CASSVTGDYGYTF.

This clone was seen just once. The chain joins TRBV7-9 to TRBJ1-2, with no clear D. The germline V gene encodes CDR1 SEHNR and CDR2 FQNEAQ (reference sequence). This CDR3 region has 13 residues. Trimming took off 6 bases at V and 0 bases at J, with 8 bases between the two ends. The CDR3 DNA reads TGTGCCAGCAGTCCCATAGCTAACTATGGCTACACCTTC. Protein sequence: CASSPIANYGYTF.

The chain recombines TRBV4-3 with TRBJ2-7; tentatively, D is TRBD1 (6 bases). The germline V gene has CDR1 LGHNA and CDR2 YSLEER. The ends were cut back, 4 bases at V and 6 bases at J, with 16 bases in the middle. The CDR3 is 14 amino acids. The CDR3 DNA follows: TGCGCCAGCAGCCTCTCCCAGGGGTTAGGCGAGCAGTACTTC. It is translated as CASSLSQGLGEQYF.

CDR3 nucleotide sequence: TGTGCCTGGAGTGTACGGGGCAGCTCGGGAACCTATAATTCACCCCTCCACTTT. Its protein product is CAWSVRGSSGTYNSPLHF. The chain couples TRBV30 to TRBJ1-6; perhaps TRBD1 as D (5 bases). Trimming shortened V by 0 bases and J by 2 bases, and 17 bases separated the two germline ends. The CDR3 is 18 residues long. Germline lookup yields CDR1 GTSNPN and CDR2 SVGIG (reference sequence).

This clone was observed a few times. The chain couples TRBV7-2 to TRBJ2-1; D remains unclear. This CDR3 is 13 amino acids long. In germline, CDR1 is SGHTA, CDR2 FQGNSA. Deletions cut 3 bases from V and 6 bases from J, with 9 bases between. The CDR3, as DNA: TGTGCCAGCAGCTTCGGCCGATCCAATGAGCAGTTCTTC. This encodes CASSFGRSNEQFF. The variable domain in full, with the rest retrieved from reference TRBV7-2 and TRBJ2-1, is GAGVSQSPSNKVTEKGKDVELRCDPISGHTALYWYRQSLGQGLEFLIYFQGNSAPDKSGLPSDRFSAERTGGSVSTLTIQRTQQEDSAVYLCASSFGRSNEQFFGPGTRLTVL.

The CDR3 DNA is TGCAGCGTTGAACCAGTAAACACCGGGGAGCTGTTTTTT. Residues: CSVEPVNTGELFF. The chain carries TRBV29-1 and TRBJ2-2; D is unresolved. CDR3 length equals 13 residues. V was cut by 2 bases and J by 2 bases, with 6 bases left in between. Germline-derived CDR1 and CDR2 are SQVTM and ANQGSEA.

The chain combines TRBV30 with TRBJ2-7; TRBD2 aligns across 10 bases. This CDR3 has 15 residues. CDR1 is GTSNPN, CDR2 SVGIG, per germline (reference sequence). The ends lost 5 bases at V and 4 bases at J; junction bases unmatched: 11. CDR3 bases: TGTGCCTGGGAAAATCCCAAGCGGGGGGGATACGAGCAGTACTTC. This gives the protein CAWENPKRGGYEQYF. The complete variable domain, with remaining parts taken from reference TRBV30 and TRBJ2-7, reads SQTIHQWPATLVQPVGSPLSLECTVEGTSNPNLYWYRQAAGRGLQLLFYSVGIGQISSEVPQNLSASRPQDRQFILSSKKLLLSDSGFYLCAWENPKRGGYEQYFGPGTRLTVT.

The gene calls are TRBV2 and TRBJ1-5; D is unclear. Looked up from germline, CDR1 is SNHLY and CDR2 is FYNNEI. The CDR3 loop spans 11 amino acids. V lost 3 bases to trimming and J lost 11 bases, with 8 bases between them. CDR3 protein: CASSEGTAQHF. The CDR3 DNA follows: TGTGCCAGCAGTGAGGGAACGGCCCAGCATTTT.

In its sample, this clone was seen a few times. DNA for the CDR3: TGCGCCAGCAGCCAAGATCTCAACCCAGGGACGCAGTATTTT. Translating it yields CASSQDLNPGTQYF. The J gene is TRBJ2-3, the V gene TRBV4-3, with D possibly being TRBD1 (5 bases). Trimming removed 0 bases at V and 9 bases at J, with 13 bases between. The CDR3 has 14 amino acids. The germline V gene encodes CDR1 LGHNA and CDR2 YSLEER.

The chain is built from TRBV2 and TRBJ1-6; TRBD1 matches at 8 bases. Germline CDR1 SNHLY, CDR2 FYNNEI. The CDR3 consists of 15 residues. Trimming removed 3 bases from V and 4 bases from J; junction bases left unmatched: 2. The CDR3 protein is CASSDRGQYNSPLHF. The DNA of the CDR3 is TGTGCCAGCAGTGACAGGGGGCAATATAATTCACCCCTCCACTTT.

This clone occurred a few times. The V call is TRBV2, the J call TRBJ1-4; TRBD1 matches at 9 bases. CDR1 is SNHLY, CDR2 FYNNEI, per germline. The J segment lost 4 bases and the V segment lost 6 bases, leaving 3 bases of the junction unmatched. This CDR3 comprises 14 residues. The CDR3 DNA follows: TGTGCCAGCAGCACGGACAGGGGTAATGAAAAACTGTTTTTT. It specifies CASSTDRGNEKLFF.

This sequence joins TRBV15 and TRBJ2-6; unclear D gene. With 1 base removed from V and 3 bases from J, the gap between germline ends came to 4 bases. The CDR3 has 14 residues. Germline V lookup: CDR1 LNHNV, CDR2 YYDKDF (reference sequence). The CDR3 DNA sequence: TGTGCCACCAGCAGAGCCGTTGGGGCCAACGTCCTGACTTTC. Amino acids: CATSRAVGANVLTF.

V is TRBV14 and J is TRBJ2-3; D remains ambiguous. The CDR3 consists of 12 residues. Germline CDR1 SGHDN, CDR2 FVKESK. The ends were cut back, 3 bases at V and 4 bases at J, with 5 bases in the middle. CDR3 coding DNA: TGTGCCAGCAGCCAGTGGGCAGATACGCAGTATTTT. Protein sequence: CASSQWADTQYF.

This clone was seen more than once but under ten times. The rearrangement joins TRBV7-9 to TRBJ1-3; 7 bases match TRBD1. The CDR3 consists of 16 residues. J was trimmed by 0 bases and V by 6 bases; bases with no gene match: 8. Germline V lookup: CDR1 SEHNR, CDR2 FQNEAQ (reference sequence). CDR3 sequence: CASRPQTGSSGNTIYF. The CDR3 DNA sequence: TGTGCCAGCAGGCCACAGACAGGGTCCTCTGGAAACACCATATATTTT.

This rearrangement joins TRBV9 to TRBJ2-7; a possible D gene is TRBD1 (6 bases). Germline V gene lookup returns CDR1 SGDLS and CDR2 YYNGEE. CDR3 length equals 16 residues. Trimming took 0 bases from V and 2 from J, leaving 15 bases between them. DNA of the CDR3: TGTGCCAGCAGCGTAGGGGGGTCGGACAGCACCTACGAGCAGTACTTC. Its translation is CASSVGGSDSTYEQYF.

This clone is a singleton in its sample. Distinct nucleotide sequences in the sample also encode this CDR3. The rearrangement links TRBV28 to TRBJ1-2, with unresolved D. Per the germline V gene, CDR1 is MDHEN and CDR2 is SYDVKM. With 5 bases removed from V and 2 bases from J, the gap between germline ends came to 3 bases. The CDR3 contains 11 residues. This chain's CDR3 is CASSLNYGYTF. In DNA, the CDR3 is TGTGCCAGCAGTCTGAACTATGGCTACACCTTC.

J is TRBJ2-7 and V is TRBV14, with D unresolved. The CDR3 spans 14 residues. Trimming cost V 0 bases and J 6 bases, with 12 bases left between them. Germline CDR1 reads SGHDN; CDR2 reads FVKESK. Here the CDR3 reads CASSQDLRASEQYF. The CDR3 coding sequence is TGTGCCAGCAGCCAAGATCTCCGAGCTTCCGAGCAGTACTTC.

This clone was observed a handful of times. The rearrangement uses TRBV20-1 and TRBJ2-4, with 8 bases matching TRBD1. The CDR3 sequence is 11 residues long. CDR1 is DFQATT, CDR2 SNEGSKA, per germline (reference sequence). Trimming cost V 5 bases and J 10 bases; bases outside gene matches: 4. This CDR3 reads CSARDRIIQYF. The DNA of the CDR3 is TGCAGTGCTCGGGACAGGATTATTCAGTACTTC.

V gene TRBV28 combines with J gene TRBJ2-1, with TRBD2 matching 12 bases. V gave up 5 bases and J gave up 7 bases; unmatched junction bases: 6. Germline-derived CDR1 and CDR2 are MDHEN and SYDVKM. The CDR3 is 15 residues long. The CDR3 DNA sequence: TGTGCCAGCAGTCCCACTAGCGGGGGGCCGAATGAGCAGTTCTTC. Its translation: CASSPTSGGPNEQFF. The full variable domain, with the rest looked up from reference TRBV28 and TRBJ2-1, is DVKVTQSSRYLVKRTGEKVFLECVQDMDHENMFWYRQDPGLGLRLIYFSYDVKMKEKGDIPEGYSVSREKKERFSLILESASTNQTSMYLCASSPTSGGPNEQFFGPGTRLTVL.

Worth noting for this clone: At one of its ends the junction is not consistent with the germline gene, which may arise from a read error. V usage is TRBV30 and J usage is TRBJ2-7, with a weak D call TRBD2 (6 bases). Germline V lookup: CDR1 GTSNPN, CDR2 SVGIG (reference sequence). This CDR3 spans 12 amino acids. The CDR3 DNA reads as TGTGCCTGGAGTGTCCAAGCGGGCCGAGGGGACTTC. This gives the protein CAWSVQAGRGDF.

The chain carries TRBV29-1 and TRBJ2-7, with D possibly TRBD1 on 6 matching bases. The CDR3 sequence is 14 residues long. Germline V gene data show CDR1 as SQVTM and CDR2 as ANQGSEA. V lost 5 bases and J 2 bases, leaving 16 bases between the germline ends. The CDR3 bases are TGCAGCGTTTTGATGTACAGGGCCACCTACGAGCAGTACTTC. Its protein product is CSVLMYRATYEQYF.